This T cell receptor beta chain is from a study of shared clonotypes between healthy human individuals. Study results and caveats: Generally, estimated richness proved larger in naive subsets than it did in memory subsets.

Naivety among CD8 cells was defined by CD45RO negativity and positive CCR7 selection, thereby excluding terminally differentiated effector memory CD45RA+ cells. Comment on this clone: Its cognate antigen is unknown.

The repertoire was sequenced with immunoSEQ multiplex PCR; TCRdb's copy has only in-frame clones and lacks some. The sample carries about 1.9 million clones, roughly 95% recorded once. Trimming removed 4 bases from V and 1 base from J, with 10 bases in between. Germline V gives CDR1 SGHTA, CDR2 FQGTGA. There are 14 residues in the CDR3. The sequenced sample was naive CD8+ T cells from PBMCs. The chain recombines TRBV7-3 with TRBJ2-5; TRBD1 might be the D (6 bases). The clonotype comes from a man aged 18 to 35 in good health. Some clones in this sample may be carry-over from other donors' samples. The CDR3 protein is CASSSYRVQETQYF. The CDR3 DNA follows: TGTGCCAGCAGCTCTTACAGGGTCCAAGAGACCCAGTACTTC.